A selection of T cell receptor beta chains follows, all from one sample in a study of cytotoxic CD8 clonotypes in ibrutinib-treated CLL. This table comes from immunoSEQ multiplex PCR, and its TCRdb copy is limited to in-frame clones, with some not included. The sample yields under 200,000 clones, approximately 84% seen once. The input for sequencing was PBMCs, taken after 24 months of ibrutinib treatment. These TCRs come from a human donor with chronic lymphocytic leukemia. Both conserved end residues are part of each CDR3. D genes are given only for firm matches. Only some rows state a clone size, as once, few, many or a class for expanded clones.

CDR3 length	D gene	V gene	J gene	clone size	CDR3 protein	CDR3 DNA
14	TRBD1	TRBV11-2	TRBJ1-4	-	CASSVDRGVEKLFF	TGTGCCAGCAGCGTCGACAGGGGAGTTGAAAAACTGTTTTTT
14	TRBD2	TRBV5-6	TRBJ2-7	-	CASSPGLGAWEQYF	TGTGCCAGCAGCCCGGGACTAGGCGCCTGGGAGCAGTACTTC
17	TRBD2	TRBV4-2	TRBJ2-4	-	CASSQDPGGSGKNIQYF	TGTGCCAGCAGCCAAGACCCGGGAGGGTCGGGCAAAAACATTCAGTACTTC
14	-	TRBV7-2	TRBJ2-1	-	CASSLRNGPNEQFF	TGTGCCAGCAGCTTACGGAACGGACCCAATGAGCAGTTCTTC
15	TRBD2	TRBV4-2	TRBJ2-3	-	CASSQERGRENTQYF	TGTGCCAGCAGCCAAGAACGCGGGAGGGAGAATACGCAGTATTTT
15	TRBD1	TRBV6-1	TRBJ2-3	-	CASSGDRGRTDTQYF	TGTGCCAGCAGTGGGGACAGGGGGCGGACAGATACGCAGTATTTT
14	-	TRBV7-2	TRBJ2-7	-	CASSFRGKEYEQYF	TGTGCCAGCAGCTTCCGGGGAAAGGAATACGAGCAGTACTTC
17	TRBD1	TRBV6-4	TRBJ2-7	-	CASGQAFQVWDTYEQYF	TGTGCCAGCGGACAGGCTTTCCAGGTTTGGGATACATACGAGCAGTACTTC
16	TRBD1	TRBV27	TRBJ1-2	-	CASSLYGQGAGYGYTF	TGTGCCAGCAGTTTATATGGGCAGGGGGCAGGTTATGGCTACACCTTC
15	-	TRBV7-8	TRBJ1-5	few	CASSPQGPLNQPQHF	TGTGCCAGCAGCCCCCAAGGACCGCTCAATCAGCCCCAGCATTTT